This is a list of T cell receptor beta chains from one sample in a study of neurological immune-mediated disorders. A single record per CDR3 protein comes from TCRdb applying MiXCR to the 5' RACE reads. Of about 46,000 distinct CDR3 sequences listed, just over 3% were seen once; the top ten hold more than 12%. Material for sequencing was PBMCs. These receptor sequences come from a woman aged 45-60 years with multiple sclerosis. Each CDR3 is given with its conserved first and last residue. A D gene is named only where the DNA matches it firmly. Size is stated for part of the rows, as once, few or many counts, or as a class when the clone is expanded.

d_gene: TRBD1
j_gene: TRBJ2-3
v_gene: TRBV5-4
abundance: -
CDR3nt: TGTGCCAGCAGCCGGACAGGGGGCATAGATACGCAGTATTTT
CDR3aa: CASSRTGGIDTQYF

d_gene: -
j_gene: TRBJ2-1
v_gene: TRBV7-2
abundance: many
CDR3nt: TGTGCCAGCAGCCTAGCTTGGGGGACCCACAATGAGCAGTTCTTC
CDR3aa: CASSLAWGTHNEQFF

d_gene: -
j_gene: TRBJ2-7
v_gene: TRBV3-1
abundance: many
CDR3nt: TGTGCCAGCAGCCCCTCAGGACAGAGTTACGAGCAGTACTTC
CDR3aa: CASSPSGQSYEQYF

d_gene: -
j_gene: TRBJ2-4
v_gene: TRBV29-1
abundance: many
CDR3nt: TGCAGCGTCCACCGCCTAGGGGCCAAAAACATTCAGTACTTC
CDR3aa: CSVHRLGAKNIQYF

d_gene: TRBD2
j_gene: TRBJ2-6
v_gene: TRBV5-6
abundance: many
CDR3nt: TGTGCCAGCCTAGCGGGGGCTTGGGGGGCCAACGTCCTGACTTTC
CDR3aa: CASLAGAWGANVLTF

d_gene: -
j_gene: TRBJ2-5
v_gene: TRBV12-3/TRBV12-4
abundance: many
CDR3nt: TGTGCCAGCAGTCCTCGACAGCAAGAGACCCAGTACTTC
CDR3aa: CASSPRQQETQYF

d_gene: -
j_gene: TRBJ1-5
v_gene: TRBV6-1
abundance: many
CDR3nt: TGTGCCAGCAGCGCTGGGAGGGAACCAAGGCGGCAGCCCCAGCATTTT
CDR3aa: CASSAGREPRRQPQHF

d_gene: -
j_gene: TRBJ1-5
v_gene: TRBV10-2
abundance: -
CDR3nt: TGCGCCAGCAGTGAGTCGGGGGGGAACAAGACCCAGAATTTT
CDR3aa: CASSESGGNKTQNF

d_gene: -
j_gene: TRBJ1-1
v_gene: TRBV28
abundance: many
CDR3nt: TGTGCCAGCATCGCAGGGGAGTTCACTGAAGCTTTCTTT
CDR3aa: CASIAGEFTEAFF

d_gene: -
j_gene: TRBJ2-2
v_gene: TRBV2
abundance: many
CDR3nt: TGTGCCAGCAACCCGGATAACACCGGGGAGCTGTTTTTT
CDR3aa: CASNPDNTGELFF